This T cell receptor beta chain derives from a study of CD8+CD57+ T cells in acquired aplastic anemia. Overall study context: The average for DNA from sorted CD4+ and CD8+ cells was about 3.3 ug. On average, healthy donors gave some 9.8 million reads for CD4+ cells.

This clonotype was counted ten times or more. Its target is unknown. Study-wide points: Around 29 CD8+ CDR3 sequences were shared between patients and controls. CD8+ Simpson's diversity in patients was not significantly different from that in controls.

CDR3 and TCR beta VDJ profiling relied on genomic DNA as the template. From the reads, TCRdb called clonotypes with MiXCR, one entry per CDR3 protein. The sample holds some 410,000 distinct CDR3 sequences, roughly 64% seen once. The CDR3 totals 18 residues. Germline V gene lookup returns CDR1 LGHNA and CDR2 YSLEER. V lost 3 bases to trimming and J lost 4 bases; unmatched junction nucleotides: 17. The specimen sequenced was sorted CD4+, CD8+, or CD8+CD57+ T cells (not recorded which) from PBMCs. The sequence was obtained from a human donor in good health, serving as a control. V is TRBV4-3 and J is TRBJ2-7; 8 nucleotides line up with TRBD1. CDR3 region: CASSQNPADRGFYYEQYF. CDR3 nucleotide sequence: TGCGCCAGCAGCCAGAACCCCGCTGACAGGGGTTTTTATTACGAGCAGTACTTC.